This record covers a single T cell receptor beta chain. This specimen comes from a study of blood T cell repertoires in COVID-19. Overall study context: Researchers got acute and convalescent COVID-19 samples from the United States, Italy and Spain. Sources were T cells, B-cell-depleted T cells, or PBMCs; the material itself was cDNA or gDNA.

Per the original methods: Reference gene primer amplification yielded estimated nucleated cell counts. Repertoires were generated with immunoSEQ multiplex PCR, while TCRdb's copy carries only in-frame clones and drops some. V, J and clone size reflect that table, while D and trimming were determined from the DNA. The table records over 250,000 clones, 85% to 90% of them present only once. The receptor was derived from a woman younger than 35 who had recovered from COVID-19. Sequences were obtained from PBMCs or T cells enriched from blood (not recorded which).

Here the CDR3 DNA reads TGTGCCAGCAGCTTAACAGGCAGTAACTACACCTTC. Encoded protein: CASSLTGSNYTF. V usage is TRBV11-2 and J usage is TRBJ1-2, with D possibly being TRBD1 (5 bases). Germline V gene lookup returns CDR1 SGHAT and CDR2 FQNNGV. Between the trimmed V and J ends, which lost 2 bases and 10 bases, there was a span of 11 bases. The CDR3 is 12 residues long.